The 3 T cell receptor beta chains below come from one sample, sequenced in a study of blood T cell repertoires in COVID-19. The data were produced by immunoSEQ multiplex PCR, yet TCRdb's version contains in-frame clones alone and is incomplete. Of 200,000 to 300,000 clones listed, about nine tenths are singletons. The sequencing input was PBMCs or T cells enriched from blood (not recorded which). Source of these receptors: a woman aged 40-49 years with acute COVID-19.

The chain employs TRBV19 and TRBJ1-3; D unresolved. This CDR3 region has 12 residues. V was shortened by 2 bases and J by 8 bases, with 7 bases between the two germline ends. Germline-derived CDR1 and CDR2 are LNHDA and SQIVND (reference sequence). The CDR3 spells CASSIYEDTIYF. The DNA for the CDR3 is TGTGCCAGTAGTATATACGAGGACACCATATATTTT.

The V call is TRBV7-8, the J call TRBJ1-6; the match to TRBD1 covers 8 bases. The CDR3 covers 15 residues. Germline lookup yields CDR1 SGHVS and CDR2 FQNEAQ. V dropped 6 bases and J dropped 5; count of bases not matched to a gene: 6. In DNA, the CDR3 is TGTGCCAGCAGTTACAGACAGGGGCATAATTCACCCCTCCACTTT. As protein: CASSYRQGHNSPLHF.

In nucleotides, the CDR3 is TGTGCCAGCAGCTACGACAGTGGGCAGACCCAGTACTTC. Its protein product is CASSYDSGQTQYF. The J gene is TRBJ2-5, the V gene TRBV7-8, with a weak D call TRBD1 (5 bases). Looked up from germline, CDR1 is SGHVS and CDR2 is FQNEAQ. The ends were cut back, 4 bases at V and 6 bases at J, with 12 bases in the middle. The CDR3 covers 13 residues.